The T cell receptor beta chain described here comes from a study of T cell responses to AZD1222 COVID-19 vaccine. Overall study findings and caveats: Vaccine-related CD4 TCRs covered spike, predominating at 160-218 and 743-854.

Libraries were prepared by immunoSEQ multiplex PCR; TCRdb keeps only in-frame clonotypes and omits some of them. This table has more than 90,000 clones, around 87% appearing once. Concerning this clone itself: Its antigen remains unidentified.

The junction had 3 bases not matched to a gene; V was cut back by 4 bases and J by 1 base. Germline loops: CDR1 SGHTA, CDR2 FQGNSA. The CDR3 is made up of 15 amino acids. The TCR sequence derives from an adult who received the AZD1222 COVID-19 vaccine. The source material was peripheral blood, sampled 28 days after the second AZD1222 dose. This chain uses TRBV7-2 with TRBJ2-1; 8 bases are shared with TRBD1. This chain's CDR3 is CASSSTGGSYNEQFF. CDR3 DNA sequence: TGTGCCAGCAGCTCTACAGGGGGGTCCTACAATGAGCAGTTCTTC.